This T cell receptor beta chain is from a study of T cell responses to AZD1222 COVID-19 vaccine. Study-level findings and limits: Baseline serostatus was positive in only a handful of AZD1222 recipients. Nearly half of spike-specific TCRs reportedly target unmutated variant regions. Across the whole spike, CD4 TCRs peaked at regions 160-218 and 743-854.

CDR1 and CDR2 (germline): KGHSH, LQKENI. CDR3 length equals 15 residues. With 3 bases removed from V and 3 bases from J, the gap between germline ends came to 11 bases. About this clone itself: Its antigen remains unknown.

TCRdb's table, derived via immunoSEQ multiplex PCR, lists solely in-frame clones and lacks some. The table has some 130,000 clones, 75% to 95% seen once. Samples with a second dose at about 4 or about 12 weeks were pooled together. The chain has TRBV18 and TRBJ2-2; maybe TRBD1 (6 bases). The sequencing used peripheral blood, collected 28 days after the second AZD1222 dose. The TCR sequence derives from an adult who received the AZD1222 COVID-19 vaccine. The CDR3, as DNA: TGTGCCAGCTCACCGGGGGCGGTGGACACCGGGGAGCTGTTTTTT. Encoded protein: CASSPGAVDTGELFF.